These T cell receptor beta chains were read from a single sample in a study of cytomegalovirus exposure and HLA in healthy donors. Assay used: immunoSEQ multiplex PCR; TCRdb lists only in-frame clones, some missing. The table shows around 180,000 clones, with more than 80% occurring only once. Sequences were obtained from PBMCs. Receptors originate from a male donor in good health and CMV-seronegative. Both conserved end residues are part of each CDR3. Each record gives: V gene, clone size, D gene, J gene, CDR3 DNA, CDR3 protein. D genes are given only for firm matches. Only some rows state a clone size, as once, few, many or a class for expanded clones.

>TRBV5-6|NA|TRBD2|TRBJ2-2
TGTGCCAGCAGCGTTAGGTTTGCGGGAGCCTTCGTCGGGGAGCTGTTTTTT
CASSVRFAGAFVGELFF
>TRBV2|once|NA|TRBJ2-5
TGTGCCAGCAGTGAGGTGGCCCGTGGAGAGACCCAGTACTTC
CASSEVARGETQYF
>TRBV6-5|few|TRBD1|TRBJ1-6
TGTGCCAGTACGACAGGGGAGAGCTCACCCCTCCACTTT
CASTTGESSPLHF
>TRBV5-4|NA|NA|TRBJ2-7
TGTGCCAGCAGCTTGCGAGGGGGTAACGAGCAGTACTTC
CASSLRGGNEQYF
>TRBV4-1|NA|NA|TRBJ2-7
TGCGCCAGCAGCCAAGGAGAGGGGGGGGGCTACGAGCAGTACTTC
CASSQGEGGGYEQYF
>TRBV19|NA|NA|TRBJ2-5
TGTGCCAGTAACCCCAGTTGGGGGGGGCCGGGGGAGACCCAGTACTTC
CASNPSWGGPGETQYF
>TRBV28|NA|TRBD2|TRBJ2-1
TGTGCCAGCACCGCAGCGGGATACAATGAGCAGTTCTTC
CASTAAGYNEQFF
>TRBV5-6|few|TRBD2|TRBJ2-7
TGTGCCAGCAGTCTTTTGGGAGGGGATTCCTACGAGCAGTACTTC
CASSLLGGDSYEQYF
>TRBV2|few|NA|TRBJ1-1
TGTGCCAGCAGTGATACAGTGGAGGGAACTGAAGCTTTCTTT
CASSDTVEGTEAFF
>TRBV30|once|TRBD1|TRBJ2-3
TGTGCCTGGGGGGGACAGGGCGGAGATACGCAGTATTTT
CAWGGQGGDTQYF
>TRBV6-5|once|TRBD1|TRBJ1-2
TGTGCCAGCAGTCTTGGGACAGATTATGGCTACCCCTTC
CASSLGTDYGYPF
>TRBV4-3|NA|NA|TRBJ2-7
TGCGCCAGCAGCCAAGACTCAGGGCCTGGAGAGCAGTACTTC
CASSQDSGPGEQYF
>TRBV27|NA|TRBD1|TRBJ2-7
TGTGCCAGCAGTTGGACAGGGAGCTCCTACGAGCAGTACTTC
CASSWTGSSYEQYF
>TRBV28|NA|NA|TRBJ1-6
TGTGCCAGCAGTTTTGCCCTTGGGAGTACTAATTCACCCCTCCACTTT
CASSFALGSTNSPLHF
>TRBV9|few|TRBD1|TRBJ1-3
TGTGCCAGCAGCCCAAAGACAGGGTCGGACACCATATATTTT
CASSPKTGSDTIYF
>TRBV7-9|NA|TRBD1|TRBJ2-7
TGTGCCAGCAGTTCCGGACAGGGGTTACACGAGCAGTACTTC
CASSSGQGLHEQYF
>TRBV5-6|NA|NA|TRBJ2-1
TGTGCCAGCAGCCGAGGAACGGAAAAAGGTTCCTACAATGAGCAGTTCTTC
CASSRGTEKGSYNEQFF
>TRBV19|NA|NA|TRBJ2-5
TGTGCCAGTAGTATACAGGGAAAAGAGACCCAGTACTTC
CASSIQGKETQYF
>TRBV5-1|NA|TRBD1|TRBJ2-5
TGCGCCAGCACAACAGGGGCCATCCAAGAGACCCAGTACTTC
CASTTGAIQETQYF
>TRBV5-1|NA|TRBD1|TRBJ2-2
TGCGCCAGCAACCCTTCCGGACAGGGAAGGTTCACCGGGGAGCTGTTTTTT
CASNPSGQGRFTGELFF
>TRBV7-8|NA|TRBD1|TRBJ1-4
TGTGCCAGCAGCTTCTCCCGACAGGGACCTGAAAAACTGTTTTTT
CASSFSRQGPEKLFF
>TRBV5-1|once|TRBD1|TRBJ2-7
TGCGCCAGCAGCTTGGCCTTAGGACAGGGGGCCGCACGAGGAAGCTCCTACGAGCAGTACTTC
CASSLALGQGAARGSSYEQYF
>TRBV28|NA|NA|TRBJ1-2
TGTGCCAGCAGCCAACAGGAATCTAACTATGGCTACACCTTC
CASSQQESNYGYTF
>TRBV28|NA|NA|TRBJ2-2
TGTGCCGCGGGGTCCGGGGAGCTGTTTTTT
CAAGSGELFF
>TRBV28|NA|NA|TRBJ1-5
TGTGCCAGCAGCTGGGGCATAACTAATCAGCCCCAGCATTTT
CASSWGITNQPQHF
>TRBV15|NA|NA|TRBJ1-5
TGTGTCACCAGCAGAGATCTGGCAGGACTTCAGCCCCAGCATTTT
CVTSRDLAGLQPQHF
>TRBV10-2|NA|NA|TRBJ2-7
TGCGCCAGCAGTGTCCAGAACTACGAGCAGTACTTC
CASSVQNYEQYF
>TRBV19|NA|NA|TRBJ1-2
TGTGCCAGTAGTATCCCGGGGGGCGCCTATGGCTACACCTTC
CASSIPGGAYGYTF
>TRBV19|NA|TRBD2|TRBJ2-3
TGTGCCAGTAGTATCATGGGACTAGCGGGGGGACCAGATACGCAGTATTTT
CASSIMGLAGGPDTQYF
>TRBV28|few|NA|TRBJ2-1
TGTGCCAGCGCAACCAGGGTCAATGAGCAGTTCTTC
CASATRVNEQFF
>TRBV7-8|once|TRBD1|TRBJ2-1
TGTGCCAGCAGCCGGACAGGGGGGGGGAATGAGCAGTTCTTC
CASSRTGGGNEQFF
>TRBV28|NA|NA|TRBJ2-1
TGTGCCAGCAGTAAATCCCTGAGCTCCTACAATGAGCAGTTCTTC
CASSKSLSSYNEQFF
>TRBV7-2|NA|TRBD1|TRBJ1-5
TGTGCCAGCAGCTGGACAGGGGTGAGGGAGCCCCAGCATTTT
CASSWTGVREPQHF
>TRBV7-2|NA|TRBD2|TRBJ2-1
TGTGCCAGCAGCCCACGGCCCGGACTAGCGGTACCCTCCTACAATGAGCATTTCTTC
CASSPRPGLAVPSYNEHFF
>TRBV30|NA|NA|TRBJ1-4
TGTGCCTGGAATGAGGCAGGGCTTAATGAAAAACTGTTTTTT
CAWNEAGLNEKLFF
>TRBV5-1|NA|NA|TRBJ2-2
TGCGCCAGCAGCTTTGCGATCACCGGGGAGCTGTTTTTT
CASSFAITGELFF
>TRBV30|NA|NA|TRBJ2-7
TGTGCCTGGAGTGTCGTGACAGGCTCCTACGAGCAGTACTTC
CAWSVVTGSYEQYF
>TRBV7-2|NA|NA|TRBJ1-2
TGTGCCAGCAGCCGGAAACAGGCTAACTATGGCTACACCTTC
CASSRKQANYGYTF
>TRBV9|NA|NA|TRBJ2-7
TGTGCCAGCAGCCCCGGGGCTGGGGGGGAGCAGTACTTC
CASSPGAGGEQYF
>TRBV9|NA|NA|TRBJ1-6
TGTGCCAGCAGCGTAGCCTCAAATAGAGAACCCCTCCACTTT
CASSVASNREPLHF